These T cell receptor beta chains were read from a single sample in a study of T cell repertoires in ileal Crohn's disease. Only in-frame clones appear in the TCRdb table, and some are missing; sequencing was by immunoSEQ multiplex PCR. The sample holds roughly 16,000 clones, roughly 90% seen once. Sequencing was carried out using ileal tissue. These receptors were taken from an adult with Crohn's disease. The conserved cysteine and the conserved F or W are not part of the CDR3 here.

V: TRBV7-2
CDR3: ASSFSGGRETQY

V: TRBV7-2
CDR3: ASSLNRVSYEQY

V: TRBV5-8
CDR3: ASSLSRDTQY

V: TRBV6-1
CDR3: ASSEAPGGEQY

V: TRBV6-6
CDR3: ASSYPGADTQY

V: TRBV10-3
CDR3: AISDRNTEAF

V: TRBV29-1
CDR3: SVDPTGTNYGYT

V: TRBV5-1
CDR3: ASSLDGLGNSPLH

V: TRBV5-6
CDR3: ASSSLAGAAYEQY

V: TRBV28
CDR3: ASSSPGLDTEAF

V: TRBV9
CDR3: ASSPTGTSGGDTQY

V: TRBV5-6
CDR3: ASSLTGAGNTIY

V: TRBV27
CDR3: ASSLSGQGGSRY

V: TRBV27
CDR3: ASSLFSSTDTQY

V: TRBV7-6
CDR3: ASSLDGTGNEQY

V: TRBV6-7
CDR3: ASSYSGGAF

V: TRBV5-6
CDR3: ASSLYGGGGGSPLH

V: TRBV27
CDR3: ASSLGPWFGGYT

V: TRBV29-1
CDR3: SAQGDTYEQY

V: TRBV6-5
CDR3: ASGLAGAQETQY

V: TRBV7-9
CDR3: ASTYSGMWEKLF

V: TRBV5-5
CDR3: ASSFRDPNEKLF

V: TRBV5-1
CDR3: ASSLVPYQPQH

V: TRBV11-2
CDR3: ASSPGHFRDTEAF

V: TRBV7-3
CDR3: ASSASGGETQY

V: TRBV18
CDR3: ASSPGQGSGYT

V: TRBV5-5
CDR3: ASSLVGQGNYEQY

V: TRBV5-1
CDR3: ASSWGTGIESEQY

V: TRBV28
CDR3: ASSAGGTDSPLH

V: TRBV18
CDR3: ASSPLPNQPQH

V: TRBV18
CDR3: ASSRSRQGSSGNTIY

V: TRBV5-4
CDR3: ASSPGQGFYEQY

V: TRBV4-2
CDR3: ASSQGTKKQETQY

V: TRBV5-1
CDR3: ASSFGTGTDTQY

V: TRBV9
CDR3: ASSPGGETSGMKTQY

V: TRBV4-1
CDR3: ASSQPNRGGREKLF

V: TRBV5-7
CDR3: ASSDVHRRLILTEAF

V: TRBV6-5
CDR3: ASLAGGYNEQF